Each of the 27 T cell receptor beta chains below was sequenced from the same sample in a study of cytomegalovirus exposure and HLA in healthy donors. The PCR ran on 60 Vbeta and 13 Jbeta primers. Libraries were prepared by immunoSEQ multiplex PCR; TCRdb keeps only in-frame clonotypes and omits some of them. The sample lists fewer than 110,000 clones, approximately 74% seen once, with 12% to 15% in the top ten. The sequenced sample consisted of PBMCs. Every receptor here comes from a woman in her 40s in good health and CMV-seropositive.

This chain links TRBV29-1 with TRBJ2-7; 9 nucleotides line up with TRBD1. The germline V gene encodes CDR1 SQVTM and CDR2 ANQGSEA. The ends lost 6 bases at V and 7 bases at J; junction bases unmatched: 10. The length of the CDR3 is 13 residues. CDR3 sequence (DNA): TGCAGCGTCCTGGACAGGGGATTCGGGGAGCAGTACTTC. Translating gives CSVLDRGFGEQYF.

As for this clone: One end of the junction fails to match germline, which may point to a read error. This chain joins TRBV4-1 and TRBJ1-5, with a possible D match to TRBD1 (5 bases). This CDR3 spans 15 amino acids. Germline-derived CDR1 and CDR2 are MGHRA and YSYEKL. The DNA for the CDR3 is TGCGCCAACAGCCAAGATAGGGGTACCAATCAGCCCCAGCATTTT. It is translated as CANSQDRGTNQPQHF.

The V gene is TRBV5-4, the J gene TRBJ2-5, with D possibly TRBD1 on 5 matching bases. V lost 4 bases and J lost 3, with 16 bases in between. This CDR3 contains 15 residues. Germline V CDR1 and CDR2: SGHNT, YYREEE (reference sequence). CDR3 protein: CASSRWAAGKETQYF. CDR3 sequence (DNA): TGTGCCAGCAGCAGGTGGGCGGCAGGGAAAGAGACCCAGTACTTC. Full variable domain (outside the CDR3, taken from reference TRBV5-4 and TRBJ2-5): ETGVTQSPTHLIKTRGQQVTLRCSSQSGHNTVSWYQQALGQGPQFIFQYYREEENGRGNFPPRFSGLQFPNYSSELNVNALELDDSALYLCASSRWAAGKETQYFGPGTRLLVL.

The J gene is TRBJ1-1, the V gene TRBV5-1; 11 bases line up with TRBD1. The CDR3 has 15 amino acids. After removal of 4 bases from V and 3 bases from J, the junction contained 5 bases not matched to a gene. The V gene's germline CDR1 is SGHRS and CDR2 YFSETQ. The CDR3 DNA reads TGCGCCAGCAGCCCGGGGACAGGGGGTGACACTGAAGCTTTCTTT. The encoded protein is CASSPGTGGDTEAFF.

In its sample, this clone was seen once. The V and J genes are TRBV9 and TRBJ1-1; D remains ambiguous. The germline V gene encodes CDR1 SGDLS and CDR2 YYNGEE. The CDR3 loop spans 13 amino acids. Deletions cut 4 bases from V and 1 base from J, with 8 bases between. The CDR3 DNA sequence: TGTGCCAGCAGCCCCCCGGGGAACACTGAAGCTTTCTTT. As protein: CASSPPGNTEAFF.

This chain's CDR3 is CAIRDSLGTGELFF. The CDR3 region has the DNA TGTGCCATCAGGGACTCCTTGGGGACCGGGGAGCTGTTTTTT. The V call is TRBV10-3, the J call TRBJ2-2, with TRBD2 as a possible D gene (5 bases). Trimming pared 6 bases from V and 5 bases from J, leaving 13 bases between. Germline V gene data show CDR1 as ENHRY and CDR2 as SYGVKD. This CDR3 has 14 amino acids.

The chain is built from TRBV7-2 and TRBJ2-6, with 7 bases matching TRBD2. V shed 5 bases and J 2 bases; nucleotides not matched to a gene: 12. There are 18 residues in the CDR3. Germline V CDR1 and CDR2: SGHTA, FQGNSA. CDR3 DNA: TGTGCCAGCAGCCCTCACCGCGGGGGAGTGACTGGGGCCAACGTCCTGACTTTC. Encoded protein: CASSPHRGGVTGANVLTF.

The V call is TRBV25-1, the J call TRBJ1-1, with a weak D call TRBD1 (5 bases). This CDR3 is built from 15 residues. Trimming pared 2 bases from V and 0 bases from J, leaving 10 bases between. Germline CDR1 is MGHDK and CDR2 is SYGVNS. The CDR3 sequence is CASSEPGSLNTEAFF. The CDR3 DNA sequence: TGTGCCAGCAGTGAACCAGGGTCACTGAACACTGAAGCTTTCTTT.

This rearrangement joins TRBV6-1 to TRBJ1-5; no firm D call. The CDR3 length is 14 residues. The V gene's germline CDR1 is MNHNS and CDR2 SASEGT. Trimming cost V 1 base and J 1 base, with 5 bases left between them. CDR3 in DNA: TGTGCCAGCAGTGAAGGGCAGAGCAATCAGCCCCAGCATTTT. Translating gives CASSEGQSNQPQHF.

This clone was picked up one time. J is TRBJ1-4 and V is TRBV2; D is perhaps TRBD1 (5 bases). V was clipped by 7 bases and J by 6 bases, with 15 bases between them. CDR1 and CDR2 from the germline V gene are SNHLY and FYNNEI. The CDR3 is made up of 14 amino acids. The CDR3 loop reads CASTRTPGHEKLFF. In DNA, the CDR3 is TGTGCCAGCACAAGGACACCTGGCCATGAAAAACTGTTTTTT.

A few counts support this clone. The CDR3 DNA is TGTGCCAGCAGCTCACAGAACCAAGAGACCCAGTACTTC. Its translation: CASSSQNQETQYF. The chain combines TRBV5-6 with TRBJ2-5; D is uncertain. This CDR3 has 13 residues. Trimming left V 3 bases short and J 0 bases short, with 6 bases between. Germline V gene lookup returns CDR1 SGHDT and CDR2 YYEEEE.

This chain links TRBV2 with TRBJ1-1; possible D gene TRBD1, 5 bases. CDR3 length equals 16 residues. Looked up from germline, CDR1 is SNHLY and CDR2 is FYNNEI. The V end was cut by 8 bases, the J end by 1 base, with 20 bases between. The CDR3 here is CASVRDMGGANTEAFF. CDR3 sequence (DNA): TGTGCCAGCGTGAGAGACATGGGAGGGGCGAACACTGAAGCTTTCTTT.

This clone was seen a few times. The chain couples TRBV5-6 to TRBJ1-4; no firm D call. The CDR3 covers 13 residues. In germline, CDR1 is SGHDT, CDR2 YYEEEE. V was cut by 2 bases and J by 8 bases, with 10 bases left in between. DNA for the CDR3: TGTGCCAGCAGCTTCGGACTCCCCGAAAAACTGTTTTTT. It is translated as CASSFGLPEKLFF.

In its sample, this clone was seen a few times. Other DNA sequences of this sample code for an identical CDR3. The DNA of the CDR3 is TGTGCCTGGGGGCGGGGTGGCAATCAGCCCCAGCATTTT. Translated: CAWGRGGNQPQHF. The chain couples TRBV30 to TRBJ1-5; no clear D. From germline, CDR1 is GTSNPN and CDR2 SVGIG (reference sequence). This CDR3 contains 13 residues. V lost 5 bases and J 2 bases, leaving 10 bases between the germline ends.

V is TRBV7-3 and J is TRBJ1-1; 8 bases fit TRBD1. J gave up 4 bases and V 4 bases, and 5 bases lay outside the gene matches. CDR3 length: 14 amino acids. The germline gives CDR1 SGHTA, CDR2 FQGTGA. As DNA, the CDR3 is TGTGCCAGCAGCTCGGACAGGGAGGGCACTGAAGCTTTCTTT. As protein: CASSSDREGTEAFF.

CDR3 residues: CASSLQGISYEQYF. The CDR3 nucleotides read TGTGCCAGCAGTTTGCAGGGAATTTCCTACGAGCAGTACTTC. This sequence joins TRBV27 and TRBJ2-7, with D possibly being TRBD1 (5 bases). Germline V gives CDR1 MNHEY, CDR2 SMNVEV (reference sequence). Trimming cost V 3 bases and J 1 base, with 10 bases left between them. The CDR3 extends over 14 amino acids.

The J gene is TRBJ2-1, the V gene TRBV7-3; possibly TRBD2 for D (6 bases). Germline-derived CDR1 and CDR2 are SGHTA and FQGTGA. V lost 8 bases and J 5 bases, leaving 22 bases between the germline ends. The CDR3 extends over 16 amino acids. CDR3 sequence (DNA): TGTGCCAGCTCCCCCCTCCCAGGGCGGGGAAACAATGAGCAGTTCTTC. It specifies CASSPLPGRGNNEQFF.

The J gene is TRBJ1-2, the V gene TRBV29-1; the D is unclear. Trimming left V 3 bases short and J 4 bases short, with 15 bases between. This CDR3 is built from 14 residues. Germline V lookup: CDR1 SQVTM, CDR2 ANQGSEA. CDR3 sequence: CSVDFGGSFYGYTF. In DNA form, the CDR3 reads TGCAGCGTTGATTTTGGAGGTAGTTTCTATGGCTACACCTTC.

The V gene is TRBV11-2, the J gene TRBJ2-1; a possible D gene is TRBD1 (7 bases). This CDR3 is built from 15 residues. Trimming left V 5 bases short and J 7 bases short, with 18 bases between. CDR1 and CDR2 from the germline V gene are SGHAT and FQNNGV. Here the CDR3 reads CASSPMGQGGNEQFF. Written as DNA, the CDR3 is TGTGCCAGCAGCCCGATGGGGCAGGGGGGTAATGAGCAGTTCTTC.

This sequence joins TRBV27 and TRBJ2-3; D may be TRBD2 (6 bases). V lost 5 bases to trimming and J lost 1 base, with 10 bases between them. Germline CDR1 and CDR2: MNHEY and SMNVEV (reference sequence). The CDR3 has 14 residues. CDR3 sequence reads: CASSRTTGTDTQYF. CDR3 bases: TGTGCCAGCAGTCGGACTACAGGCACAGATACGCAGTATTTT.

V is TRBV6-5 and J is TRBJ2-5; a weak D match, TRBD2 (5 bases). CDR1 MNHEY and CDR2 SVGAGI come from the germline V gene. This CDR3 comprises 13 residues. Trimming removed 5 bases at V and 2 bases at J, with 9 bases between. CDR3 bases: TGTGCCAGCAGTCTCGGACTTCAAGAGACCCAGTACTTC. This sequence encodes CASSLGLQETQYF.

This clone was counted a single time. This sequence joins TRBV5-1 and TRBJ2-5; 12 bases agree with TRBD1. The junction had 1 base not matched to a gene; V was cut back by 4 bases and J by 0 bases. Germline V gene sequence: CDR1 SGHRS, CDR2 YFSETQ. The CDR3 covers 15 residues. DNA for the CDR3: TGCGCCAGCAGCGGGACAGGGGGCCACCAAGAGACCCAGTACTTC. Protein sequence: CASSGTGGHQETQYF.

This chain uses TRBV5-4 with TRBJ1-2; maybe TRBD1 (6 bases). The CDR3 sequence is 13 residues long. Trimming took 4 bases from V and 5 from J, leaving 12 bases between them. The germline V gene has CDR1 SGHNT and CDR2 YYREEE (reference sequence). This CDR3 is CASSRGQIYGYTF. CDR3 in DNA: TGTGCCAGCAGCCGAGGACAGATTTATGGCTACACCTTC.

V gene TRBV11-2 combines with J gene TRBJ2-2, with 8 bases identical to TRBD1. Unmatched junction bases numbered 7, after V lost 10 bases and J lost 0 bases. CDR3 length: 15 amino acids. Germline V gene sequence: CDR1 SGHAT, CDR2 FQNNGV. CDR3 in amino acids: CATRPDRANTGELFF. The CDR3 nucleotides read TGTGCCACCCGACCGGACAGGGCGAACACCGGGGAGCTGTTTTTT.

For this clone: The junction shows a germline mismatch at one end, possibly a read error. This sequence joins TRBV7-3 and TRBJ1-6; D is possibly TRBD1 (6 bases). Looked up from germline, CDR1 is SGHTA and CDR2 is FQGTGA. CDR3 size: 13 residues. CDR3 sequence reads: CASSLTVEDSRYF. In DNA, the CDR3 is TGTGCCAGCAGCTTAACAGTGGAGGACAGTAGATACTTT.

The J gene is TRBJ1-1, the V gene TRBV5-1; 7 nucleotides agree with TRBD1. J gave up 5 bases and V 0 bases, and 4 bases lay outside the gene matches. This CDR3 has 14 residues. CDR1 and CDR2 (germline): SGHRS, YFSETQ. DNA for the CDR3: TGCGCCAGCAGCTTGGAATCAGGGGGTACTGAAGCTTTCTTT. This translates into CASSLESGGTEAFF.

This clone was counted only a few times. The chain uses TRBV5-6 and TRBJ2-3; the D gene is possibly TRBD1 (5 bases). Germline V gene data show CDR1 as SGHDT and CDR2 as YYEEEE. This CDR3 contains 15 residues. The germline V and J ends were trimmed by 0 bases and 1 base, with 9 bases remaining between them. CDR3 nucleotide sequence: TGTGCCAGCAGCTTGGACAGGATCGGCACAGATACGCAGTATTTT. Protein: CASSLDRIGTDTQYF.